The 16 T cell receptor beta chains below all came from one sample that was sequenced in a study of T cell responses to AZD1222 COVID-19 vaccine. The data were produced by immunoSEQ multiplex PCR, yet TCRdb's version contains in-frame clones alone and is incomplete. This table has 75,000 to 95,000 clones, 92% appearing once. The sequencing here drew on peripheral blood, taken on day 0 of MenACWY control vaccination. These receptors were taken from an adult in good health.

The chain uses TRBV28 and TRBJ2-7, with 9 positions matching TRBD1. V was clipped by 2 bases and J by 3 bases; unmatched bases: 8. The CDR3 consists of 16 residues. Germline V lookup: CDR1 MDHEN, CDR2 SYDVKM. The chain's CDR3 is CASSLPTGGNYYEQYF. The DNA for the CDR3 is TGTGCCAGCAGTTTACCGACAGGGGGGAACTACTACGAGCAGTACTTC. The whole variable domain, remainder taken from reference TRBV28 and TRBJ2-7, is DVKVTQSSRYLVKRTGEKVFLECVQDMDHENMFWYRQDPGLGLRLIYFSYDVKMKEKGDIPEGYSVSREKKERFSLILESASTNQTSMYLCASSLPTGGNYYEQYFGPGTRLTVT.

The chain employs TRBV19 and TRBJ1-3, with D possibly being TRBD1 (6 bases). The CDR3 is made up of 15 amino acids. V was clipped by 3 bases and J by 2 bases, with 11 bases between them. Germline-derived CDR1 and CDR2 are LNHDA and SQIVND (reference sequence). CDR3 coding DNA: TGTGCCAGTAGTATCCCGGACAGAACTGGAAACACCATATATTTT. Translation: CASSIPDRTGNTIYF.

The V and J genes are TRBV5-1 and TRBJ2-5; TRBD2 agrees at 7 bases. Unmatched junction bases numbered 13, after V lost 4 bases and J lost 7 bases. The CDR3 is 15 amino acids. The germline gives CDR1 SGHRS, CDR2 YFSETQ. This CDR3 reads CASSGGEALGATQYF. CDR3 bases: TGCGCCAGCAGCGGGGGGGAGGCACTAGGCGCGACCCAGTACTTC. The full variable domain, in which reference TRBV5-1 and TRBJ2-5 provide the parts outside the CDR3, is KAGVTQTPRYLIKTRGQQVTLSCSPISGHRSVSWYQQTPGQGLQFLFEYFSETQRNKGNFPGRFSGRQFSNSRSEMNVSTLELGDSALYLCASSGGEALGATQYFGPGTRLLVL.

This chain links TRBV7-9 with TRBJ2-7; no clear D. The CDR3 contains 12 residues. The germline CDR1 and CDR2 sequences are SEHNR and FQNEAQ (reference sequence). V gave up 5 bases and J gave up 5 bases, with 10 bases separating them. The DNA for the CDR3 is TGTGCCAGCAGCCCCGGCGGAGACGAGCAGTACTTC. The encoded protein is CASSPGGDEQYF.

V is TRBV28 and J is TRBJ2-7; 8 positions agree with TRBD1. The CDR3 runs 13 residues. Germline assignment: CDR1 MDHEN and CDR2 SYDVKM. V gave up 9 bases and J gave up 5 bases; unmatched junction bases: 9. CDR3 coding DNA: TGTGCCAGTTCGTGGCAGGGGGCCCACGAGCAGTACTTC. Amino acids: CASSWQGAHEQYF.

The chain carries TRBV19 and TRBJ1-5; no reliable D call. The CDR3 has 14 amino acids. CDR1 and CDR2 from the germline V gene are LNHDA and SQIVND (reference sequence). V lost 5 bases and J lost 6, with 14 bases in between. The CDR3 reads CASSPRRFSQPQHF. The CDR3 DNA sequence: TGTGCCAGTAGTCCCCGACGCTTCAGTCAGCCCCAGCATTTT.

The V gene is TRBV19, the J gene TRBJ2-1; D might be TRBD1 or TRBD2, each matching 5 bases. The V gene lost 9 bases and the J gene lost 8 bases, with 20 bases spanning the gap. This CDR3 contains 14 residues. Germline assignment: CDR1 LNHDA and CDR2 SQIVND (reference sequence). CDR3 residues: CASRRDLPGDEQFF. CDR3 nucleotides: TGTGCCAGCCGCCGGGACCTCCCTGGGGATGAGCAGTTCTTC.

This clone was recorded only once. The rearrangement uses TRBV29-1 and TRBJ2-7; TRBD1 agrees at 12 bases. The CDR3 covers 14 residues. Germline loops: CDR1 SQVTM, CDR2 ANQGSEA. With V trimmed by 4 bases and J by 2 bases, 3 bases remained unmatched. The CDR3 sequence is CSVAGQGAPYEQYF. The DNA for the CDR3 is TGCAGCGTTGCGGGACAGGGGGCACCCTACGAGCAGTACTTC.

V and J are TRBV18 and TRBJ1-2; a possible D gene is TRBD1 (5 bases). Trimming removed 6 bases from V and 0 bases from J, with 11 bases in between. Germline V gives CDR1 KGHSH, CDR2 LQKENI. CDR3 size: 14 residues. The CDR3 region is CASSLGGSNYGYTF. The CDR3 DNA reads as TGTGCCAGCTCTCTCGGGGGATCTAACTATGGCTACACCTTC.

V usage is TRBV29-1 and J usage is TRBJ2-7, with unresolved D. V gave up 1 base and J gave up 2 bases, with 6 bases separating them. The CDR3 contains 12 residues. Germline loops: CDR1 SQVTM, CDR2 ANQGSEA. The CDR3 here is CSVEASTYEQYF. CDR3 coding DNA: TGCAGCGTTGAAGCCAGCACCTACGAGCAGTACTTC.

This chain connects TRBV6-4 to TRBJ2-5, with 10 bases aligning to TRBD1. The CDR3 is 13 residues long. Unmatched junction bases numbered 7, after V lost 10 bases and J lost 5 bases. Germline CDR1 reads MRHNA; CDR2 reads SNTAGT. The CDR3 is CATARTGGETQYF. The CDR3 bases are TGTGCCACCGCCCGGACAGGGGGGGAGACCCAGTACTTC.

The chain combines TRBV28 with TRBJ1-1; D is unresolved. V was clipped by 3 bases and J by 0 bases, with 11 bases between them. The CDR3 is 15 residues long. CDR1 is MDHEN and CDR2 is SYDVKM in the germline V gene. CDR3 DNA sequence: TGTGCCAGCAGTTTTAGTCCCGACATGAACACTGAAGCTTTCTTT. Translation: CASSFSPDMNTEAFF.

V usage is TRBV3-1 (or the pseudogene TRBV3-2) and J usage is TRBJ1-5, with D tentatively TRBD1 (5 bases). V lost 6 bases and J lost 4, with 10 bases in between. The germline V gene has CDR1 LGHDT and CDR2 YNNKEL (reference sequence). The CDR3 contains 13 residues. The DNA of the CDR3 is TGTGCCAGCAGTGCGGGGGATAATCAGCCCCAGCATTTT. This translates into CASSAGDNQPQHF.

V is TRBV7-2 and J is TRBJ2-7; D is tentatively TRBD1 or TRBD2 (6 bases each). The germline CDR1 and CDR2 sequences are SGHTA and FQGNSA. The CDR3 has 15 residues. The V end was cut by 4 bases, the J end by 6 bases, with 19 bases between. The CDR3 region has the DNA TGTGCCAGCAGCTCCGCCTTCGGGGGCGGAATCGAGCAGTACTTC. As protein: CASSSAFGGGIEQYF.

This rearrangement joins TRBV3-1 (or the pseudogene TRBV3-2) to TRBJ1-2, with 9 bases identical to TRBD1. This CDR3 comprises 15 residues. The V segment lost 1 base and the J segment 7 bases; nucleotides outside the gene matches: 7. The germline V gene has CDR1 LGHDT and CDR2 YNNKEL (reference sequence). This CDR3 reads CASSQGVGTGSGYTF. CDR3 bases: TGTGCCAGCAGCCAAGGGGTGGGGACAGGGTCTGGCTACACCTTC.

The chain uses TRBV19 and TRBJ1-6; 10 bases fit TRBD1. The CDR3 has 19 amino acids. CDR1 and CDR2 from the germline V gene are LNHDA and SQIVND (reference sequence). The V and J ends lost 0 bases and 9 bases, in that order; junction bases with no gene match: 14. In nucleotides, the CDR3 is TGTGCCAGTAGTATAGAACAAGGCCTGACAGGGGGCCGTCGTTCACCCCTCCACTTT. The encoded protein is CASSIEQGLTGGRRSPLHF.